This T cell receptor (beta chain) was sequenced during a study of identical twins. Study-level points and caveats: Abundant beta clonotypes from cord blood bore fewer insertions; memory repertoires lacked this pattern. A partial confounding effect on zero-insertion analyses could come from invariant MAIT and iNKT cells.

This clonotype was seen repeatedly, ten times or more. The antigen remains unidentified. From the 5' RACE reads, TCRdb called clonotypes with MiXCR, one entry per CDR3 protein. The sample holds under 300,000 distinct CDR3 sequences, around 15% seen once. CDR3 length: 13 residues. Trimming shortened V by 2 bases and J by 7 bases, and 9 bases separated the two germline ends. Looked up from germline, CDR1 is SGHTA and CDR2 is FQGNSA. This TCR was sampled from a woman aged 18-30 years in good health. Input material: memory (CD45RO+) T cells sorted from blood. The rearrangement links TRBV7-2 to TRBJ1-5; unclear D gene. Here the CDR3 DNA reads TGTGCCAGCAGCTTACGCTCTTTACAGCCCCAGCATTTT. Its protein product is CASSLRSLQPQHF.